This T cell receptor (beta chain) derives from a study of shared clonotypes between healthy human individuals. Sequencing was performed with immunoSEQ multiplex PCR; in TCRdb, only in-frame clones are kept and a portion is missing. The repertoire holds millions of clones, with roughly 96% as singletons. In germline, CDR1 is SGDLS, CDR2 YYNGEE. Trimming removed 5 bases at V and 7 bases at J, with 10 bases between. This CDR3 comprises 12 residues. The chain employs TRBV9 and TRBJ2-4; D remains ambiguous. Sequencing was performed on naive CD4+ T cells sorted from blood. Subset of the sample: CD45RA+ positively selected. The sequence came from a man aged 18 to 29 in good health. The CDR3 DNA reads as TGTGCCAGCAGTCTCACGGGTAACATTCAGTACTTC. This gives the protein CASSLTGNIQYF.